This TCR beta chain was captured in a study of PD-L1 blockade in urothelial cancer (dated by TCRdb to about 2017). Study-wide context: All patients started therapy in the mid-2010s and received atezolizumab 1,200 mg intravenously every 3 weeks. About 90% of the roughly 30 patients were identified as males with urothelial cancer of bladder origin, and a prior smoking history was reported by 18 of 29 patients. Patients had an ECOG performance status of 0 or 1 and had received between 0 and 3 prior chemotherapy regimens. Blood samples were analyzed 3 weeks after the start of treatment (second dose) and 6 weeks after the start of treatment. Blood samples yielded a median of around 150,000 T cells and more than 80,000 unique TCRs, with median clonality 0.080. The study was an exploratory multi-omic analysis of somatic, immune and clinical correlates of response to PD-L1 blockade with atezolizumab in urothelial cancer. Pretreatment tumor samples, along with matched peripheral blood collected serially before and after atezolizumab treatment, underwent TCR sequencing. Progression-free survival longer than 6 months counted as durable clinical benefit, and TCR features were additionally tested against both progression-free and overall survival. In the same patients who had TCR sequencing, pretreatment tumors also underwent whole exome sequencing and RNA sequencing. About 10 patients achieved durable clinical benefit and some 20 did not. Twenty-nine patients had pretreatment blood TCR-seq, some 25 had at least one posttreatment blood collection, and some 25 had tumor TCR-seq. What the study reported, not specific to this receptor: At 3 weeks after the start of treatment, tumor-associated TCR clones in peripheral blood had expanded more in patients with durable benefit (n of about 21, p = 0.022). A pretreatment peripheral blood TCR clonality below the median was linked to improved progression-free and overall survival. Because of the small sample size (n ≈ 30) and the many exploratory analyses performed, the results are intended to be regarded as hypothesis-generating.

Points on this clone: There is no known antigen for this receptor. No per-base quality is available; no much larger clone lies one base away.

The CDR3 contains 12 residues, cysteine and phenylalanine counted. CDR3 DNA only is kept here, 36 bases in frame from base 1. V and J are truncated by 1 base and 14 bases respectively, leaving an intervening sequence of 9 bases. In the germline V gene, CDR1 corresponds to MRHNA and CDR2 to SNTAGT. Each PCR received spiked-in synthetic TCR analog templates so that absolute template abundance could be estimated from read counts. TCRbeta CDR3 regions were amplified from genomic DNA with bias-controlled V and J gene primers using the immunoSEQ assay. Sequencing of rearranged TCRbeta segments was performed at approximately 20X coverage. The study's processing was this. Sequencing errors were corrected by clustering, and CDR3s were annotated against IMGT so that V, D and J genes could be assigned. Downstream analyses used only productive TCRbeta rearrangements, leaving out any out-of-frame or stop-codon sequences. Clonality was computed as one minus Shannon entropy normalized by the log of the number of unique productive sequences. Fisher's exact test with Benjamini-Hochberg correction, at a threshold of adjusted p below 0.01, was used to find clones that differed between time points or between blood and tumor. TCRdb took this table from immuneACCESS and kept in-frame rearrangements with V and J called. Such tables lack part of the clones; where checked against another copy, unresolved V genes explain under half of the gap, and the rest is unexplained. V, J and clone size reflect that table, while D and trimming were determined from the DNA. This sample has about 43,000 clones in its table, and around 90% of those were observed once. In total, the top ten clones hold roughly 13% of the sample.

A total of 29 patients with locally advanced or metastatic urothelial carcinoma, treated at Memorial Sloan Kettering on a trial protocol, made up the cohort. Peripheral blood mononuclear cells were collected pretreatment and during treatment, at between 1 and 8 total time points per patient. The Qiagen DNeasy Blood extraction kit was used to purify genomic DNA from total PBMCs and tumor samples. PBMCs were collected pretreatment and during treatment, and were isolated and stored as previously described. The receptor comes from a woman aged 55 to 70 with urothelial cancer. This chain joins TRBV6-4 to TRBJ1-6; confidence is insufficient to name the D gene. The sample was PBMCs, taken around atezolizumab (anti-PD-L1) treatment. Here is the DNA: TGTGCCAGCAGTGACTTGATGGCCACCCTCCACTTT. The resulting protein is CASSDLMATLHF.